The sequence of this TCR beta chain was determined in a study of T cells in Graves' hyperthyroidism and ophthalmopathy (dated by TCRdb to about 2019). For the wider study: Peripheral blood was collected at initial diagnosis, before any treatment. In addition, the study compared T-cell repertoires in thyroid tissue and in blood from roughly six Graves' hyperthyroidism patients. After sampling, hyperthyroidism patients received methimazole starting at 30 mg daily, and ophthalmopathy patients received high-dose intravenous methylprednisolone. To identify TCR V-J signatures that set the groups apart, the researchers used a discovery cohort of 100 patients, made up of 43 with Graves' ophthalmopathy and about 60 with stable Graves' hyperthyroidism. The approximately 90 discovery patients were divided at random into training and test sets in a 7:3 ratio. The paper reports TCR Vbeta CDR3 sequencing of approximately 130 peripheral blood samples: 40 or so ophthalmopathy, around 80 hyperthyroidism and about 17 progressor patients. An independent validation cohort of under 20 hyperthyroidism patients and approximately 16 patients who later progressed to ophthalmopathy tested prospective prediction of ophthalmopathy.

Cut back by 6 bases and 3 bases, the V and J ends lie 14 bases apart. Measured from the cysteine to the phenylalanine, the CDR3 is 14 residues long. Just the 42-base CDR3 DNA is kept, in frame starting at base 1. CDR1 is given as SNHLY and CDR2 as FYNNEI, both from the germline V gene. General conclusions and limits of the study: Sample size was not statistically predetermined, and investigators were not blinded to group allocation. Most expanded thyroid clonotypes (frequency above 0.001) were also found in blood, which suggests that blood repertoires may mirror thyroid immune responses. In cross-validation, a model built on a 13 V-J signature told ophthalmopathy apart from stable hyperthyroidism with 87.88% sensitivity and 81% to 82% specificity, and in testing the same model reached 80%/75%. In validation, progression to ophthalmopathy was predicted by the model with more than 65% sensitivity and 72% to 80% specificity, a median of about 6 months before onset.

Moderately to severely active disease, a Clinical Activity Score of at least 3, a NOSPECS grade of at least 4, and a duration under 3 months were present in ophthalmopathy patients. Patients with uncontrolled infections, other autoimmune diseases, pregnancy or lactation were excluded. Diagnoses relied on clinical symptoms, serum thyroxine and TRAb, thyroid ultrasound and orbital computed tomography. PBMCs were isolated from approximately 10 ml of fresh peripheral blood by Ficoll-Paque density gradient centrifugation. Total RNA was extracted with Trizol reagent, and quality was checked on an Agilent 2100 Bioanalyzer. The sample holds many counts of this clonotype. Its antigen is still unknown. Base qualities were left out, and no much larger clone turns up one base away. The TCR beta CDR3 regions were amplified from RNA transcripts. A first-round RT-PCR of the TCR CDR3 used the HTBI primer set with the Qiagen OneStep RT-PCR kit. Libraries were constructed in a second round of multiplex PCR, after which size selection and purification were carried out. Libraries were sequenced paired-end with 100 bp reads on an Illumina HiSeq2000. The published analysis was carried out like this. SOAPnuke was used to process the raw data, with reads discarded if the reads contained adapters or uncalled bases, had a mean Phred below 15, or lacked an exact constant-primer or identifier match. COPE v1.2.5 was used to merge high-quality paired reads, and clonotypes were defined as unique nucleotide sequences. MiTCR v1.1 was used to align the clonotypes against IMGT TRBV, TRBD and TRBJ reference segments. Analysis was restricted to V-J combinations with a frequency above 0.0001, which covered 99.2% of repertoires. A TCS score was defined as the ratio of F50 (clonal expansion) to E x V (chaos), with BLOSUM62-based TCRdist applied between CDR3 peptides within each V-J. Welch's t-statistics and random forest reduced fewer than 600 V-J features to 10 to 15, which were used in a naive Bayes classifier (R e1071). Starting from the raw public reads, TCRdb applied fastp trimming at Q25, assembled clones with MiXCR and retained in-frame beta chains. Each entry merges the rows of one CDR3 protein and shows their most common DNA and genes. The V and J calls come from TCRdb's annotation, not from the publication. The sample table holds about 640,000 distinct CDR3 sequences, of which roughly 15% were seen once. Around 13% of the sample belongs to the ten largest clones.

The receptor's source is a woman in her 50s with Graves' ophthalmopathy. Here the chain combines TRBV2 and TRBJ1-1; the D segment cannot be called with confidence. Sequencing was carried out using blood. In nucleotide form, the sequence is TGTGCCAGCAGAGAGAGCAGGCGGGACACTGAAGCTTTCTTT. This gives the protein CASRESRRDTEAFF.